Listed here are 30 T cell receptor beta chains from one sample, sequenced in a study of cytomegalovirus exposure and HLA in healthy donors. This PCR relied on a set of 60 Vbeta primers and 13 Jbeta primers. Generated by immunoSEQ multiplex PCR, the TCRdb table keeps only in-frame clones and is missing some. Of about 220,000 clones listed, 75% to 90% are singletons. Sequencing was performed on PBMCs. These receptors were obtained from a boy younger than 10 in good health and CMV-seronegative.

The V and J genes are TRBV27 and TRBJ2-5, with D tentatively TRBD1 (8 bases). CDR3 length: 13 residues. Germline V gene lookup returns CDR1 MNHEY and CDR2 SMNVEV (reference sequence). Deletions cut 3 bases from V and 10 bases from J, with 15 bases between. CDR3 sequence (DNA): TGTGCCAGCAGTTTTTCTACAGGGGGGGTCCAGTACTTC. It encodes CASSFSTGGVQYF.

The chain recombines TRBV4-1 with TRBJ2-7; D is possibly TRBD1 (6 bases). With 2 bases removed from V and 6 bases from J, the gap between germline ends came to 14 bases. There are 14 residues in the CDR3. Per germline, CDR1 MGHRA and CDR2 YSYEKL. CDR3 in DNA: TGCGCCAGCAGCCAAACCTACGGACAGTGCGAGCAGTACTTC. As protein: CASSQTYGQCEQYF.

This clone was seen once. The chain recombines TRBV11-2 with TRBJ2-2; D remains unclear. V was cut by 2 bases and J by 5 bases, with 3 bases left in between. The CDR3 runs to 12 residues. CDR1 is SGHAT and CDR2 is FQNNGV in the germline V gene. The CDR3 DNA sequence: TGTGCCAGCAGCTTACTTACCGGGGAGCTGTTTTTT. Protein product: CASSLLTGELFF.

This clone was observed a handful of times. CDR3 sequence reads: CASSAGLNQPQHF. CDR3 in DNA: TGTGCCAGCAGTGCAGGGTTAAATCAGCCCCAGCATTTT. V is TRBV6-1 and J is TRBJ1-5, with D tentatively TRBD1 (5 bases). CDR1 and CDR2 (germline): MNHNS, SASEGT. The CDR3 has 13 amino acids. Trimming took 4 bases from V and 4 from J, leaving 8 bases between them.

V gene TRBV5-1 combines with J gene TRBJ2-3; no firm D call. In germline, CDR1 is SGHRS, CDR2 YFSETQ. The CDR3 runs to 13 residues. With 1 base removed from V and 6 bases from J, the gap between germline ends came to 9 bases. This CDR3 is CASSLRDGDTQYF. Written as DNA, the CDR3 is TGCGCCAGCAGCTTGAGAGACGGGGATACGCAGTATTTT.

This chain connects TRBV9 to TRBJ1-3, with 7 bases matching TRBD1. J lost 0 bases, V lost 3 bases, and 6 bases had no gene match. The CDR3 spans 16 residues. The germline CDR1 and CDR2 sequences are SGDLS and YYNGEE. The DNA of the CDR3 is TGTGCCAGCAGCGCGCCAGGGGGTGGCTCTGGAAACACCATATATTTT. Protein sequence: CASSAPGGGSGNTIYF.

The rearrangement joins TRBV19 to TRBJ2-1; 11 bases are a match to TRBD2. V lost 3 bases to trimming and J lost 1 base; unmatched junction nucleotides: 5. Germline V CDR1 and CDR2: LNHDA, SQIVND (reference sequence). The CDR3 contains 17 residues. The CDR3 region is CASSIDSGGGSYNEQFF. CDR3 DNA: TGTGCCAGTAGTATCGATAGCGGGGGGGGATCCTACAATGAGCAGTTCTTC.

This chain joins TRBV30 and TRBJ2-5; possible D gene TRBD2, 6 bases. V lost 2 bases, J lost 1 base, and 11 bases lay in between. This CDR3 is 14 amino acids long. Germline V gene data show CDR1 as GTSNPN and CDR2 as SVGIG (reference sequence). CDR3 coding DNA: TGTGCCTGGAGTCTCAGCGGGTTCCAAGAGACCCAGTACTTC. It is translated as CAWSLSGFQETQYF.

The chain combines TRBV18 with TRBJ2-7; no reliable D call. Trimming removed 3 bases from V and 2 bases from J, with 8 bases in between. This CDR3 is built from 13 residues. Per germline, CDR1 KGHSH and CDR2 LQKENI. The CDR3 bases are TGTGCCAGCTCACCGGCCCCAACCTACGAGCAGTACTTC. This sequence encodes CASSPAPTYEQYF.

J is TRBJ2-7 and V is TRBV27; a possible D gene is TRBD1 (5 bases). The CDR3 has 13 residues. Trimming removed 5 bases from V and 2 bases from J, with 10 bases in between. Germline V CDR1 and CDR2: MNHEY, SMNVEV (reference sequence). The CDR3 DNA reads TGTGCCAGCAGTCAGGGTGTCACCTACGAGCAGTACTTC. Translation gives CASSQGVTYEQYF.

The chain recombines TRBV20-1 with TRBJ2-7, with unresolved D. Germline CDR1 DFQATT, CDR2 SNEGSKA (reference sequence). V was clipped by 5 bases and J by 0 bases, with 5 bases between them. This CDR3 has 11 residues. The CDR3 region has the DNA TGCAGTGCTGCGAGCTCCTACGAGCAGTACTTC. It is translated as CSAASSYEQYF.

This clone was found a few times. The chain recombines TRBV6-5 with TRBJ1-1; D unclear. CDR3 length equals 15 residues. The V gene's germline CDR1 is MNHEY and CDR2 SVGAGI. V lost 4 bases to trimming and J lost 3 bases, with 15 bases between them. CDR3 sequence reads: CASSLGRRGYTEAFF. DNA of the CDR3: TGTGCCAGCAGTTTGGGGAGGAGAGGGTACACTGAAGCTTTCTTT.

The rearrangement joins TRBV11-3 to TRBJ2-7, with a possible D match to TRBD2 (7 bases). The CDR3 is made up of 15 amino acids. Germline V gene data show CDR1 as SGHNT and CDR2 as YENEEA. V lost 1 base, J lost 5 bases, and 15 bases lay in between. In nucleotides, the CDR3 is TGTGCCAGCAGCTTAGGGGGGGCGGGAGCCCACGAGCAGTACTTC. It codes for CASSLGGAGAHEQYF.

DNA for the CDR3: TGTGCCAGCAGCGTAGAGGGCGGGTCCTACAATGAGCAGTTCTTC. This translates into CASSVEGGSYNEQFF. V and J are TRBV9 and TRBJ2-1; D is possibly TRBD2 (5 bases). CDR1 SGDLS and CDR2 YYNGEE come from the germline V gene. V lost 0 bases and J 1 base, leaving 8 bases between the germline ends. The CDR3 loop spans 15 amino acids.

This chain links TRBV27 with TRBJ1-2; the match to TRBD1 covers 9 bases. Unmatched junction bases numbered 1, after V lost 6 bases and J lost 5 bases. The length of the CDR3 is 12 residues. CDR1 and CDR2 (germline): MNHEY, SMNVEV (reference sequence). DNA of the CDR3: TGTGCCAGCAGGACAGGGGGGTATGGCTACACCTTC. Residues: CASRTGGYGYTF.

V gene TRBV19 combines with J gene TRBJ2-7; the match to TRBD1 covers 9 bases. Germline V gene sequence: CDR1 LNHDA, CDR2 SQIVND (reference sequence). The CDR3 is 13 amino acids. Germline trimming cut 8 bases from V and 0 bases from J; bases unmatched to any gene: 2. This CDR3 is CASGGQGSYEQYF. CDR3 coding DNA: TGTGCCAGTGGGGGACAGGGCTCCTACGAGCAGTACTTC.

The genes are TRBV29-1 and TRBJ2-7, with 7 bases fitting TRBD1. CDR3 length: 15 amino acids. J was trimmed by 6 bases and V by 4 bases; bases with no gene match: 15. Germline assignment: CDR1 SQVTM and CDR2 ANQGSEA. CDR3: CSVGSGRQGASEQYF. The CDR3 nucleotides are TGCAGCGTTGGAAGCGGTAGACAGGGAGCGAGCGAGCAGTACTTC.

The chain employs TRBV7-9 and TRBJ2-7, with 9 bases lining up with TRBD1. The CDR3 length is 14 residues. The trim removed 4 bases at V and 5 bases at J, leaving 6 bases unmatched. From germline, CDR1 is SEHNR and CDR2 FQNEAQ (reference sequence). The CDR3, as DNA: TGTGCCAGCAGCTCGGTACAGGGGGCGAACGAGCAGTACTTC. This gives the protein CASSSVQGANEQYF.

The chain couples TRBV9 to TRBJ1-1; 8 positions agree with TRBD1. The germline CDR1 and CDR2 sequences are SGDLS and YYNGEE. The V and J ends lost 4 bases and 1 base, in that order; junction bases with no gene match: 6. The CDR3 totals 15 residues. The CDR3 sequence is CASSPGQGSNTEAFF. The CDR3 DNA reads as TGTGCCAGCAGCCCCGGACAGGGATCGAACACTGAAGCTTTCTTT.

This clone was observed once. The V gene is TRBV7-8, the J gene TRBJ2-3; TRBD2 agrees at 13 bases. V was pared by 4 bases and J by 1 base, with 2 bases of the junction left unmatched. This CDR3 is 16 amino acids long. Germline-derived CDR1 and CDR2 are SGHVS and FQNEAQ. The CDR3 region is CASSSGLAGGTDTQYF. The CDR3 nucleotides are TGTGCCAGCAGCTCTGGACTAGCGGGAGGCACAGATACGCAGTATTTT.

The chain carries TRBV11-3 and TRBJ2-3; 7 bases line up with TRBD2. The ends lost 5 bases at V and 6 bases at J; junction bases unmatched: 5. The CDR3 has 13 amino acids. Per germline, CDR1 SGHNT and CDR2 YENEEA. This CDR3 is CASSRGEGDTQYF. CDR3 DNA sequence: TGTGCCAGCAGCCGGGGGGAAGGGGATACGCAGTATTTT.

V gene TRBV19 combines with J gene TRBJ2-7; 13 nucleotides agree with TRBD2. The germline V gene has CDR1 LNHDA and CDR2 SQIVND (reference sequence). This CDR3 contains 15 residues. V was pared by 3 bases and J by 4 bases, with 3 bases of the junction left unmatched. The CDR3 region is CASSILTSGRYEQYF. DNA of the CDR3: TGTGCCAGTAGTATCTTGACTAGCGGGAGGTACGAGCAGTACTTC. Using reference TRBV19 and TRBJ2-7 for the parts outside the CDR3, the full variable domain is DGGITQSPKYLFRKEGQNVTLSCEQNLNHDAMYWYRQDPGQGLRLIYYSQIVNDFQKGDIAEGYSVSREKKESFPLTVTSAQKNPTAFYLCASSILTSGRYEQYFGPGTRLTVT.

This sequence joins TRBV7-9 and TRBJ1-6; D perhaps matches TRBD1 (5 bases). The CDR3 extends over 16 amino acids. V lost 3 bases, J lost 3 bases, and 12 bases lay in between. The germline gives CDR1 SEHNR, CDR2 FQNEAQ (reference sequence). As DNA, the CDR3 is TGTGCCAGCAGCTTGCGCGGGGCTGGCTATAATTCACCCCTCCACTTT. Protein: CASSLRGAGYNSPLHF.

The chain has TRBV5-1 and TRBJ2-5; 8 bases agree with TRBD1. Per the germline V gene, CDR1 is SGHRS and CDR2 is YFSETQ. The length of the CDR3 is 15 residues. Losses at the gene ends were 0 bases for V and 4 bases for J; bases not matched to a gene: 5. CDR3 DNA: TGCGCCAGCAGCTTGGAGGGGGGACAGGCAGAGACCCAGTACTTC. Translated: CASSLEGGQAETQYF.

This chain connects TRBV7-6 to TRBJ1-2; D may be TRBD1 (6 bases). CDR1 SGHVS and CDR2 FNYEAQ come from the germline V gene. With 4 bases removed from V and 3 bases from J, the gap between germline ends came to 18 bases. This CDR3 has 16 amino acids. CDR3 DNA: TGTGCCAGCAGCTACGGGGCGACAGGAGGTGACTATGGCTACACCTTC. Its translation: CASSYGATGGDYGYTF.

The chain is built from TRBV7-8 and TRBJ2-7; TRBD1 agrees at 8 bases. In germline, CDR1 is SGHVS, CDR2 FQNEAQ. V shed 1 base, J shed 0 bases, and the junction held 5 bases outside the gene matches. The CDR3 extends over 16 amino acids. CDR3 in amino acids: CASSLESGGPSYEQYF. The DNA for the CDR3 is TGTGCCAGCAGCTTAGAGTCAGGGGGCCCCTCCTACGAGCAGTACTTC.

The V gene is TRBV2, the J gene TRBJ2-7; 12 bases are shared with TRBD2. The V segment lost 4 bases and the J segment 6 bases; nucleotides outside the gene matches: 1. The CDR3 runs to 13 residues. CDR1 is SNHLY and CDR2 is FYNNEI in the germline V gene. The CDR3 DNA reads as TGTGCCAGCAGTGTACTAGCGGGGGGCGAGCAGTACTTC. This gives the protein CASSVLAGGEQYF.

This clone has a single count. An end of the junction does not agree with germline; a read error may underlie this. DNA for the CDR3: TGTGCCAGCAGTGAAGTCGCGACAGGGGGGAGCAGTAGTTTC. Translating it yields CASSEVATGGSSSF. The chain carries TRBV6-1 and TRBJ2-7; 9 bases agree with TRBD1. The CDR3 length is 14 residues. Looked up from germline, CDR1 is MNHNS and CDR2 is SASEGT.

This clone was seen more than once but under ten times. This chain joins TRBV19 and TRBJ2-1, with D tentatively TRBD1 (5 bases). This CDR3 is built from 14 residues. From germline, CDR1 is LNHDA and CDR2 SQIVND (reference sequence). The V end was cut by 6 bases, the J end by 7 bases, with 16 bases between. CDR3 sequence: CASRSRGAVNEQFF. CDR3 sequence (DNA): TGTGCCAGTAGATCTAGGGGCGCGGTAAATGAGCAGTTCTTC.

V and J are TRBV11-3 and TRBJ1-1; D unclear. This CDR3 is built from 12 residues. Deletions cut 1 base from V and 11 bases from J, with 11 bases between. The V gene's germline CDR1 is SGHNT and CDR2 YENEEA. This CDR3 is CASSLGFFGAFF. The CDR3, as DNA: TGTGCCAGCAGCTTAGGCTTCTTTGGCGCTTTCTTT.